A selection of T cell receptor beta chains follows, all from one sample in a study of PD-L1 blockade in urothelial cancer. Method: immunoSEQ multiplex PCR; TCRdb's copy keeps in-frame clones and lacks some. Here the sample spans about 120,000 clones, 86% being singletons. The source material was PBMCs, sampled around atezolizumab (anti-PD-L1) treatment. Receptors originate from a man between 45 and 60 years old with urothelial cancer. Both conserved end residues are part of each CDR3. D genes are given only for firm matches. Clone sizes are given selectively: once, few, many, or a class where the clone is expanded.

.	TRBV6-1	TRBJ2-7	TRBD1	TGTGCCAGCAGGACCCTGAAGGGGGCAAGCTACGAGCAGTACTTC	CASRTLKGASYEQYF
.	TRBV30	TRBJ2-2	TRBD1	TGTGCCTGGAGAAGACAGGGGACGAACACCGGGGAGCTGTTTTTT	CAWRRQGTNTGELFF
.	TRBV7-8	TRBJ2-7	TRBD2	TGTGCCAGCAGCTCCCTCCCCCAACTAGCGGGAGCGGGGGAGCAGTACTTC	CASSSLPQLAGAGEQYF
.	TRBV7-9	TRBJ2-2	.	TGTGCCAGCACCCCCATACAGAAGACCGGGGAGCTGTTTTTT	CASTPIQKTGELFF
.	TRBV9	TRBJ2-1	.	TGTGCCAGCACAGTGGAGGGGGCGGCCTACAATGAGCAGTTCTTC	CASTVEGAAYNEQFF
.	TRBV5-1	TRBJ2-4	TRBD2	TGCGCCAGCAGCGTGAGCGGGACTTGGGAAAACATTCAGTACTTC	CASSVSGTWENIQYF
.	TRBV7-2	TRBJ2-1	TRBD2	TGTGCCAGCAGCTTAGCTGGGACTAGTTCTGGTAGGAATGAGCAGTTCTTC	CASSLAGTSSGRNEQFF
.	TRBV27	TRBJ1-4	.	TGTGCCAGCAGTTTAAATGGGCGACGAGGGGGTGAAAAACTGTTTTTT	CASSLNGRRGGEKLFF
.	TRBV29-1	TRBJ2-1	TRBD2	TGCAGCGTTGTGAGGGAGGGCTCCTACAATGAGCAGTTCTTC	CSVVREGSYNEQFF
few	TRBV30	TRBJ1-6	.	TGTGCCTGGGATCACAGGAATTCACCCCTCCACTTT	CAWDHRNSPLHF
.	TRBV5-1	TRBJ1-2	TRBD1	TGCGCCAGCAGCTTGGTGGACAGGGGAGTAAATGGCTACACCTTC	CASSLVDRGVNGYTF
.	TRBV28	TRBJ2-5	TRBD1	TGTGCCAGCAGTCAGGACAGGCACCAAGAGACCCAGTACTTC	CASSQDRHQETQYF
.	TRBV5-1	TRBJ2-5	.	TGCGCCAGCAGCTTGGGCAGGGGCCGAGAGACCCAGTACTTC	CASSLGRGRETQYF
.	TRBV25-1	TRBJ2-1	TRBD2	TGTGCCAGCAGTGGAGGGTGGGCGGGAGACCCCAATGAGCAGTTCTTC	CASSGGWAGDPNEQFF
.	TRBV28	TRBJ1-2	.	TGTGCCAGCACCTTGGGTCGAGACTACTATGGCTACACCTTC	CASTLGRDYYGYTF
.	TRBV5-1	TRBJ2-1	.	TGCGCCAGCAGCTCGCTACAGGAGAATGAGCAGTTCTTC	CASSSLQENEQFF
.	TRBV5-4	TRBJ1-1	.	TGTGCCAGCAGCTTTGGGGGGACTGAAGCTTTCTTT	CASSFGGTEAFF
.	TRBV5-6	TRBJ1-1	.	TGTGCCAGCAGCCCACGCCGGGGGAAGAACACTGAAGCTTTCTTT	CASSPRRGKNTEAFF
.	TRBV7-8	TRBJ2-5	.	TGTGCCAGCAGCGCCTCGGGAGCCCCAGGGACCCAGTACTTC	CASSASGAPGTQYF
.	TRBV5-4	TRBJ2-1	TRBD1	TGTGCCAGCAGCCCGGGACAGCCAAACTCCTACAATGAGCAGTTCTTC	CASSPGQPNSYNEQFF
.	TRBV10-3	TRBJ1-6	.	TGTGCCATCAGTGAGTCAGGGAGCGATTCACCCCTCCACTTT	CAISESGSDSPLHF
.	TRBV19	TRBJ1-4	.	TGTGCCAGCCAAGACAGCTCCTTTAATGAAAAACTGTTTTTT	CASQDSSFNEKLFF
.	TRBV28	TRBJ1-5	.	TGTGCCAGCAGTCCCCCCCTTAGGAACAGGGTATGGCATTTT	CASSPPLRNRVWHF
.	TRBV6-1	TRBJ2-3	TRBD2	TGTGCCAGCAGTGAAGGCCTGCTAGCGGGAGGTGGGGGCACAGATACGCAGTATTTT	CASSEGLLAGGGGTDTQYF
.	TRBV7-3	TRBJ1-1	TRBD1	TGTGCCAGCAGCAGGGACAGGAGTAACACTGAAGCTTTCTTT	CASSRDRSNTEAFF
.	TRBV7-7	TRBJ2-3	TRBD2	TGTGCTACAGGGCGGGAGGGAGATACGCAGTATTTT	CATGREGDTQYF
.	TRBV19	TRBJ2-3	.	TGTGCCAGTAGTTGGTCTAGCGCCCGCACAGATACGCAGTATTTT	CASSWSSARTDTQYF
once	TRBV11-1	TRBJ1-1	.	TGTGCCAGCAGCTCCACAGGGATCTCGAACACTGAAGCTTTCTTT	CASSSTGISNTEAFF
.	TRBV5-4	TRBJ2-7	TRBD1	TGTGCCAGCAGCAGGGACAGGGGGAAAGGGGACGAGCAGTACTTC	CASSRDRGKGDEQYF
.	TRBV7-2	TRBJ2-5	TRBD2	TGTGCCAGCAGGGACAATGGGGGGGGACTAGCGGGTCAAGAGACCCAGTACTTC	CASRDNGGGLAGQETQYF